This T cell receptor (beta chain) comes out of a study of OX40 agonist ivuxolimab in advanced cancers. Whole-study results and caveats: Expansion of clones was among the lowest in partial responders at 0.1-3.0 mg/kg. Fewer expanded clones were found on average in CD4+ than in CD8+ T cells.

On this clone: Its target is not known.

Peripheral blood came from all dose cohorts at three timepoints. V gave up 7 bases and J gave up 2 bases, with 15 bases separating them. Germline values: CDR1 SGHNT, CDR2 YYREEE (reference sequence). The CDR3 spans 14 residues. TCRdb's copy holds only in-frame clones and misses some; the assay was immunoSEQ multiplex PCR. The data hold about 65,000 clones, with 87% observed a single time. The rearrangement uses TRBV5-4 and TRBJ2-5; D gene uncertain. The source material was CD4+ or CD8+ T cells sorted from blood, sampled in a trial of the OX40 agonist ivuxolimab. The sequence was obtained from an adult with an advanced solid tumor such as melanoma, head and neck, liver or kidney cancer. CDR3 bases: TGTGCCAGCTTTCGTCTCGGTTTACAAGAGACCCAGTACTTC. This sequence encodes CASFRLGLQETQYF.